This T cell receptor beta chain was documented in a study of T cell responses to AZD1222 COVID-19 vaccine. General study results and limits: Donors, mostly white British, included more females; clonal diversity was possibly underestimated. Researchers took repertoire samples only after the peak T cell response had come. The span of vaccine-associated CD4 TCRs extended across spike, with dominance at 160-218 and 743-854. Rises in breadth and depth of Spike-specific TCRs came after two AZD1222 doses.

The J segment lost 7 bases and the V segment lost 0 bases, leaving 7 bases of the junction unmatched. The CDR3 length is 15 residues. From germline, CDR1 is SGDLS and CDR2 YYNGEE. Regarding this clone: Its antigen is still unknown.

Clones were sequenced by immunoSEQ multiplex PCR, and TCRdb holds only the in-frame ones, with some missing. This table holds around 120,000 clones, 85% to 90% found once. The sequence came from an adult in good health. The rearrangement joins TRBV9 to TRBJ2-7; TRBD2 agrees at 10 bases. The specimen was peripheral blood, collected on day 0 of MenACWY control vaccination. The CDR3 DNA reads TGTGCCAGCAGCGTAGGGTCTAGCGGGAGCGATGAGCAGTACTTC. This encodes CASSVGSSGSDEQYF. The full variable domain, its missing parts supplied by reference TRBV9 and TRBJ2-7, is DSGVTQTPKHLITATGQRVTLRCSPRSGDLSVYWYQQSLDQGLQFLIQYYNGEERAKGNILERFSAQQFPDLHSELNLSSLELGDSALYFCASSVGSSGSDEQYFGPGTRLTVT.